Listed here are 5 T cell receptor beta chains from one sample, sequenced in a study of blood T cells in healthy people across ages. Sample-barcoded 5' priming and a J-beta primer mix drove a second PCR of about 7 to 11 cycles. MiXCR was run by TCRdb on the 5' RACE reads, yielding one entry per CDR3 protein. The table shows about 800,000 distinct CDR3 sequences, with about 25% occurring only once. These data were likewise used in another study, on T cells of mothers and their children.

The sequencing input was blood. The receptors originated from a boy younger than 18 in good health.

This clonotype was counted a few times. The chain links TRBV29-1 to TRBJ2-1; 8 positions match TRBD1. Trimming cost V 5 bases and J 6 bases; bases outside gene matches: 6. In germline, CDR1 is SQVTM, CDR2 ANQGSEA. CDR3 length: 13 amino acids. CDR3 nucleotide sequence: TGCAGCGTTCGACAGGGGCTGGCCAATGAGCAGTTCTTC. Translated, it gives CSVRQGLANEQFF.

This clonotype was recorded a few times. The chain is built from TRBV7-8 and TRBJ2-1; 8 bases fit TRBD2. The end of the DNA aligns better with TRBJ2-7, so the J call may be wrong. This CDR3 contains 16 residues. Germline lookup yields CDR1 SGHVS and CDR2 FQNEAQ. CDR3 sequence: CASSLGPGGSGYEQYF. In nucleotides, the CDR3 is TGTGCCAGCAGCTTAGGTCCGGGAGGGTCGGGGTACGAGCAGTACTTC.

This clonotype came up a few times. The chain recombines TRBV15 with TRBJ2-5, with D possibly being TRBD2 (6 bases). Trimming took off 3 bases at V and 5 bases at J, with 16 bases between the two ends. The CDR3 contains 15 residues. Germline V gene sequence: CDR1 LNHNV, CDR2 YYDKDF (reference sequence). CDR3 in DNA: TGTGCCACCAGCAGGGCCCGGGGGATCGGGGAGACCCAGTACTTC. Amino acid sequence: CATSRARGIGETQYF.

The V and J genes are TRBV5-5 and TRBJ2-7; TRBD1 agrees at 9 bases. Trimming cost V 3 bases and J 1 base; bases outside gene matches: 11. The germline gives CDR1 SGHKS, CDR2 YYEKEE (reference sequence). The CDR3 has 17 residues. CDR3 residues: CASSYYPWTGESYEQYF. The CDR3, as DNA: TGTGCCAGCAGCTACTACCCTTGGACAGGGGAATCCTACGAGCAGTACTTC.

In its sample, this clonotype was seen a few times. The CDR3 DNA reads TGCAGTGCTAGGATGGGGGATGAGCAGTTCTTC. The encoded protein is CSARMGDEQFF. This chain links TRBV20-1 with TRBJ2-1; D may match TRBD1 or TRBD2 (5 bases each). This CDR3 contains 11 residues. Germline assignment: CDR1 DFQATT and CDR2 SNEGSKA (reference sequence). V gave up 3 bases and J gave up 8 bases, with 8 bases separating them.